This T cell receptor beta chain was captured by sequencing in a study of T-cell reconstitution after alpha-beta-depleted transplantation in children. Unique molecular identifiers were incorporated when the TCRbeta library was constructed. TCRdb reprocessed the PCR reads with MiXCR, giving one entry per CDR3 protein. The data show fewer than 90,000 distinct CDR3 sequences, 5.5% to 7.5% seen once. This clonotype was seen ten or more times. Looked up from germline, CDR1 is KGHSH and CDR2 is LQKENI. This CDR3 has 14 amino acids. Trimming removed 6 bases from V and 10 bases from J, with 19 bases in between.

This rearrangement joins TRBV18 to TRBJ1-5; tentative D call: TRBD1 (6 bases). The sequence was obtained from a human donor who donated a stem cell graft to a child with acute lymphoblastic leukemia. The material was PBMCs from the stem cell graft donor, obtained from the stem cell graft. Written as DNA, the CDR3 is TGTGCCAGCTCGACCACAGGGCCGGTCGATCCCCAGCATTTT. Protein: CASSTTGPVDPQHF. Full variable domain (outside the CDR3, taken from reference TRBV18 and TRBJ1-5): NAGVMQNPRHLVRRRGQEARLRCSPMKGHSHVYWYRQLPEEGLKFMVYLQKENIIDESGMPKERFSAEFPKEGPSILRIQQVVRGDSAAYFCASSTTGPVDPQHFGDGTRLSIL.